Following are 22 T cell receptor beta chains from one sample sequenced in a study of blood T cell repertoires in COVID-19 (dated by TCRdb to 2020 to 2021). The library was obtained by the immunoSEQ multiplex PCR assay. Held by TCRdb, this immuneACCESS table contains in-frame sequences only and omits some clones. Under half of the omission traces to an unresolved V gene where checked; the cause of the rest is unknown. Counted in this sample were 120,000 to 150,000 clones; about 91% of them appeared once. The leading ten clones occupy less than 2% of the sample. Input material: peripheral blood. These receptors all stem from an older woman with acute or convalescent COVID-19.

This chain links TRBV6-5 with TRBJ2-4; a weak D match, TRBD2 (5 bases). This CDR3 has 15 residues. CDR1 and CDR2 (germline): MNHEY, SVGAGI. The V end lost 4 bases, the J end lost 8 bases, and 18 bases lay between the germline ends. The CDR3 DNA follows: TGTGCCAGCAGTTTATTCCCGGGATCTTGGGACATTCAGTACTTC. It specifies CASSLFPGSWDIQYF.

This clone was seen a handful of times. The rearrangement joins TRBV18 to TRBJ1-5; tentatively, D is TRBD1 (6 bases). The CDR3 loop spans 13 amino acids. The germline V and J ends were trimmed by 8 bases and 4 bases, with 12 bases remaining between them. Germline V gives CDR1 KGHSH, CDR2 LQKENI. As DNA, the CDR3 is TGTGCCAGCGTAGGACAGATGAATCAGCCCCAGCATTTT. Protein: CASVGQMNQPQHF. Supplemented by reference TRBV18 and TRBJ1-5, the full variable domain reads NAGVMQNPRHLVRRRGQEARLRCSPMKGHSHVYWYRQLPEEGLKFMVYLQKENIIDESGMPKERFSAEFPKEGPSILRIQQVVRGDSAAYFCASVGQMNQPQHFGDGTRLSIL.

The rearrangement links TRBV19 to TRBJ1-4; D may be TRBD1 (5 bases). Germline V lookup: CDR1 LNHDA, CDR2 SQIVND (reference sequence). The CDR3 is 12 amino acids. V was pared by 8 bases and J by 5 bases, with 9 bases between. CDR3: CASRGSNEKLFF. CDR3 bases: TGTGCCAGTCGGGGGTCCAATGAAAAACTGTTTTTT.

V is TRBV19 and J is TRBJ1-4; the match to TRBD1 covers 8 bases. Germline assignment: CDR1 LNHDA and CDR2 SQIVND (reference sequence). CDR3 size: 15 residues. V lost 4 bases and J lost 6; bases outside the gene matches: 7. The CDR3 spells CASSTQGAIDEKLFF. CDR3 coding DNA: TGTGCCAGTAGTACGCAGGGGGCTATAGATGAAAAACTGTTTTTT.

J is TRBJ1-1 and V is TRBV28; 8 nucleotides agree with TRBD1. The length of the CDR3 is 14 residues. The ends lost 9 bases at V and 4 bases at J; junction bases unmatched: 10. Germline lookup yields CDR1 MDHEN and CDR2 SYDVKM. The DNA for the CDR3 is TGTGCCAGTCAAGCCAGGGGGCGCTTCACTGAAGCTTTCTTT. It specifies CASQARGRFTEAFF.

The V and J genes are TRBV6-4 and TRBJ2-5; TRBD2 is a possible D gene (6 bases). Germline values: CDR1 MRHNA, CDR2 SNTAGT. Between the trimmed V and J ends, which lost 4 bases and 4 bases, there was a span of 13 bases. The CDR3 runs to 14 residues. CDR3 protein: CASSVKEGLETQYF. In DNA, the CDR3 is TGTGCCAGCAGTGTAAAGGAGGGATTAGAGACCCAGTACTTC.

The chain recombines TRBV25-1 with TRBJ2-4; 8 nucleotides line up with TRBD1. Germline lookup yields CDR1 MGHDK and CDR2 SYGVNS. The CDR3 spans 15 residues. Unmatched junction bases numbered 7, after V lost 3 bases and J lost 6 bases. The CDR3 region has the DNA TGTGCCAGCAGTGATGCAGGGGGCACGAGAAACATTCAGTACTTC. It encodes CASSDAGGTRNIQYF.

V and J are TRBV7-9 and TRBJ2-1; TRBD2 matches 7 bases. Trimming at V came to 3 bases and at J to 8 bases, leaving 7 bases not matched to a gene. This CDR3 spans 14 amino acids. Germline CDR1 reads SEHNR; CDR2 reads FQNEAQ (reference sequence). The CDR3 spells CASSFGAGLDEQFF. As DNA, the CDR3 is TGTGCCAGCAGCTTTGGAGCGGGGTTGGATGAGCAGTTCTTC.

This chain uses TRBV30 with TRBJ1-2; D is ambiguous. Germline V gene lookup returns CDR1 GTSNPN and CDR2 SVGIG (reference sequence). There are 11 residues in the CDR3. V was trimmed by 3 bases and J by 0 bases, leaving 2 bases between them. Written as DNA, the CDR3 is TGTGCCTGGAGCTCTAACTATGGCTACACCTTC. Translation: CAWSSNYGYTF.

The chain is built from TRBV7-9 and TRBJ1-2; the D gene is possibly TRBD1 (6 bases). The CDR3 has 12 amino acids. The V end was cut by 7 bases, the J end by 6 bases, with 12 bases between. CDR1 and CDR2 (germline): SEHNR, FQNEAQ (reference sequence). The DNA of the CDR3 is TGTGCCAGCACCGTGGGACAAGATGGCTACACCTTC. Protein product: CASTVGQDGYTF.

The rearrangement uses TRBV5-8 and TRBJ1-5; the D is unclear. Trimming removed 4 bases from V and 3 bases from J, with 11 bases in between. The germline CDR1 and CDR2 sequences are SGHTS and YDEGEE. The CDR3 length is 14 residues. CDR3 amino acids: CASSPRQFNQPQHF. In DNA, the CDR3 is TGTGCCAGCAGCCCGAGGCAGTTCAATCAGCCCCAGCATTTT.

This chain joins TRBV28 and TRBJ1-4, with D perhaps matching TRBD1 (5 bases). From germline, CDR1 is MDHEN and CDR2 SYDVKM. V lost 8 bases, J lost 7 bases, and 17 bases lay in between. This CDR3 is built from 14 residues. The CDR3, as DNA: TGTGCCAGCCACCCTTGGGGCTCGGGTGAAAAACTGTTTTTT. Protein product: CASHPWGSGEKLFF.

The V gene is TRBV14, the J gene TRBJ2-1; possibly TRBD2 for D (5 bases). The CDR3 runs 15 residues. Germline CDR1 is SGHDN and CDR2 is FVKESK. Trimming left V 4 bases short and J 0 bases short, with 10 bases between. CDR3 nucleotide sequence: TGTGCCAGCAGCCTCCTCGGGAACTCCTACAATGAGCAGTTCTTC. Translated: CASSLLGNSYNEQFF. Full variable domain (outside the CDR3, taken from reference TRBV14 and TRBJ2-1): EAGVTQFPSHSVIEKGQTVTLRCDPISGHDNLYWYRRVMGKEIKFLLHFVKESKQDESGMPNNRFLAERTGGTYSTLKVQPAELEDSGVYFCASSLLGNSYNEQFFGPGTRLTVL.

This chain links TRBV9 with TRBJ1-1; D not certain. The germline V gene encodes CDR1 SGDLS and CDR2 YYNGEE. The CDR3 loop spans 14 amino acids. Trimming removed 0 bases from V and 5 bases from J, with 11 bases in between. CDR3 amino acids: CASSVEAGRTEAFF. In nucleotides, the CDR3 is TGTGCCAGCAGCGTAGAGGCGGGTAGAACTGAAGCTTTCTTT.

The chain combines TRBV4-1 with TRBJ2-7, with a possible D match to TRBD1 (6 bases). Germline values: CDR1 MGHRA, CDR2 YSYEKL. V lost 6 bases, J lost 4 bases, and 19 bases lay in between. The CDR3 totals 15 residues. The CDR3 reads CASRLIGVQGYEQYF. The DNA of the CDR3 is TGCGCCAGCAGACTGATTGGGGTACAGGGTTACGAGCAGTACTTC.

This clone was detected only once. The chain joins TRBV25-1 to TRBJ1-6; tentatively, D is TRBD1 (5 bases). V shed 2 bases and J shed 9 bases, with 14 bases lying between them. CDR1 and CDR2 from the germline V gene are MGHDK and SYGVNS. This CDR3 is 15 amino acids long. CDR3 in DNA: TGTGCCAGCAGTGAACGATCGGGGGAAAGTTCACCCCTCCACTTT. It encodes CASSERSGESSPLHF.

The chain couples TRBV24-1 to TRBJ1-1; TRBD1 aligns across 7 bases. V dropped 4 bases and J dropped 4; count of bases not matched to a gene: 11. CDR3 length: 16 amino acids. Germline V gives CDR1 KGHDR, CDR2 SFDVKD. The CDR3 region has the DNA TGTGCCACCAGTGAGACAGGGACGGGGTTGGGCACTGAAGCTTTCTTT. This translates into CATSETGTGLGTEAFF.

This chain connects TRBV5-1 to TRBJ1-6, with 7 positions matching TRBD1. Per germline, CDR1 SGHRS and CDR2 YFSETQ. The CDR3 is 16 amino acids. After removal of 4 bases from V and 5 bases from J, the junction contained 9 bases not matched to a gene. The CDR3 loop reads CASSPAAQGNNSPLHF. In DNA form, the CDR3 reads TGCGCCAGCAGCCCTGCCGCACAGGGGAATAATTCACCCCTCCACTTT. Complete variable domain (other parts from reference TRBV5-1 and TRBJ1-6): KAGVTQTPRYLIKTRGQQVTLSCSPISGHRSVSWYQQTPGQGLQFLFEYFSETQRNKGNFPGRFSGRQFSNSRSEMNVSTLELGDSALYLCASSPAAQGNNSPLHFGNGTRLTVT.

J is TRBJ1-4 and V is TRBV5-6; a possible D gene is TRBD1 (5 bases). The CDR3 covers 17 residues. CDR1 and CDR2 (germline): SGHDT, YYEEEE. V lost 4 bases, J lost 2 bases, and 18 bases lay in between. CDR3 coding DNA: TGTGCCAGCAGCCCCGGGACCCTACGGGGGACTAATGAAAAACTGTTTTTT. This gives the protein CASSPGTLRGTNEKLFF.

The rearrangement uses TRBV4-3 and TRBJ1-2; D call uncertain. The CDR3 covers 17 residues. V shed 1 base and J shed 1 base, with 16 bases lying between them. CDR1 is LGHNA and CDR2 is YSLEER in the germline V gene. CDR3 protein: CASSQGSGRRLNYGYTF. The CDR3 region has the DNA TGCGCCAGCAGCCAAGGGAGTGGTCGCCGCCTTAACTATGGCTACACCTTC.

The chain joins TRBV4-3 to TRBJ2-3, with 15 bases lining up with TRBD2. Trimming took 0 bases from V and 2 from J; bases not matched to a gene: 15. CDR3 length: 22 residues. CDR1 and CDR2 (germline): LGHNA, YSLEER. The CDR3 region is CASSQDPPPIGLAGGYTDTQYF. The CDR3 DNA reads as TGCGCCAGCAGCCAAGATCCCCCCCCCATCGGACTAGCGGGGGGGTACACAGATACGCAGTATTTT.

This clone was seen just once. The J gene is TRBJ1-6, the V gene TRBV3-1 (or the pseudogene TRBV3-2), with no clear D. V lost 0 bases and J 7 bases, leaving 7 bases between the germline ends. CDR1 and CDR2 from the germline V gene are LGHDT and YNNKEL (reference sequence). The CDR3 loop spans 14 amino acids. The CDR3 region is CASSQDPGNSPLHF. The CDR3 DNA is TGTGCCAGCAGCCAAGATCCCGGGAATTCACCCCTCCACTTT.